A single sample gave rise to the 26 T cell receptor beta chains below, sequenced in a study of T cells in Graves' hyperthyroidism and ophthalmopathy. The TCR beta CDR3 regions underwent amplification using RNA transcripts as the source. HTBI primers were the set used in a first-round RT-PCR of the TCR CDR3. TCRdb passed the multiplex PCR reads through MiXCR, listing each CDR3 protein once. Of roughly 840,000 distinct CDR3 sequences listed, 35% to 45% were seen once; the top ten hold around 10%. Sequenced: blood. The receptor set was obtained from a man between 18 and 35 years old with Graves' hyperthyroidism.

V and J are TRBV20-1 and TRBJ1-3, with 10 bases fitting TRBD1. The length of the CDR3 is 15 residues. V lost 6 bases to trimming and J lost 7 bases; unmatched junction nucleotides: 12. CDR1 and CDR2 (germline): DFQATT, SNEGSKA (reference sequence). The CDR3 reads CSAQAGTGVGNTIYF. The CDR3 DNA reads as TGCAGTGCACAAGCCGGGACAGGGGTTGGGAACACCATATATTTT.

Points on this clonotype: One junction end disagrees with the germline gene, perhaps due to a read error. This chain joins TRBV20-1 and TRBJ2-5; 8 nucleotides line up with TRBD2. The CDR3 spans 13 residues. Germline assignment: CDR1 DFQATT and CDR2 SNEGSKA (reference sequence). The CDR3 bases are TGCAGTGCTGGGGGACCGGGAGGGGAGACCCTGTACTTC. Its protein is CSAGGPGGETLYF.

This chain uses TRBV15 with TRBJ1-6; no reliable D call. Germline V gene lookup returns CDR1 LNHNV and CDR2 YYDKDF (reference sequence). The V and J ends lost 0 bases and 10 bases respectively, with 16 bases between them. The CDR3 extends over 16 amino acids. The DNA of the CDR3 is TGTGCCACCAGCAGAGATCTCAACGCCCCGGGATCACCCCTCCACTTT. Protein product: CATSRDLNAPGSPLHF.

The gene calls are TRBV19 and TRBJ2-7; D assignment may be TRBD1 or TRBD2 (5 bases each). The V and J ends lost 2 bases and 0 bases respectively, with 11 bases between them. The CDR3 totals 15 residues. Germline V gives CDR1 LNHDA, CDR2 SQIVND (reference sequence). The CDR3 DNA reads TGTGCCAGTAGTATAAAGGGACGTAGCTCCTACGAGCAGTACTTC. Translated: CASSIKGRSSYEQYF.

The CDR3 bases are TGCGCCAGCAGCCAAGAGAAGGGAATCACTGAAGCTTTCTTT. Residues: CASSQEKGITEAFF. V usage is TRBV4-3 and J usage is TRBJ1-1; D unclear. V lost 0 bases and J 4 bases, leaving 9 bases between the germline ends. CDR1 LGHNA and CDR2 YSLEER come from the germline V gene. The CDR3 is made up of 14 amino acids.

At least ten counts were recorded for this clonotype. The CDR3 DNA follows: TGCAGCGTTGAACGGGAGGGCCAGTACGAGCAGTACTTC. This sequence encodes CSVEREGQYEQYF. The chain links TRBV29-1 to TRBJ2-7; 8 nucleotides align to TRBD2. Germline values: CDR1 SQVTM, CDR2 ANQGSEA. Unmatched junction bases numbered 4, after V lost 2 bases and J lost 4 bases. The CDR3 sequence is 13 residues long.

The chain has TRBV6-5 and TRBJ1-3; a possible D gene is TRBD1 (6 bases). V lost 5 bases and J 4 bases, leaving 12 bases between the germline ends. The CDR3 totals 14 residues. CDR1 and CDR2 (germline): MNHEY, SVGAGI. The CDR3 bases are TGTGCCAGCAGTCGGGACACAGCCGGAAACACCATATATTTT. It specifies CASSRDTAGNTIYF.

This clonotype has a handful of counts. The rearrangement uses TRBV5-1 and TRBJ1-4; D is undetermined. CDR1 and CDR2 from the germline V gene are SGHRS and YFSETQ. The CDR3 runs to 14 residues. Trimming removed 4 bases from V and 4 bases from J, with 11 bases in between. The DNA for the CDR3 is TGCGCCAGCAGCCCCGCGGTTGGTAATGAAAAACTGTTTTTT. Translated: CASSPAVGNEKLFF.

The V gene is TRBV4-1, the J gene TRBJ2-5; the match to TRBD2 covers 10 bases. V trimming: 1 base; J trimming: 13 bases; junction bases outside the gene matches: 6. This CDR3 region has 13 residues. Germline assignment: CDR1 MGHRA and CDR2 YSYEKL. The CDR3 DNA sequence: TGCGCCAGCAGCCAAGGGATAGCGGGGGGCCGGTACTTC. Translation gives CASSQGIAGGRYF.

The chain recombines TRBV2 with TRBJ2-7; possibly TRBD2 for D (5 bases). The CDR3 is made up of 15 amino acids. Trimming stripped 6 bases from V and 0 bases from J, with 15 bases between. The germline V gene has CDR1 SNHLY and CDR2 FYNNEI. The CDR3 loop is CASSLSSGPSYEQYF. The CDR3 DNA sequence: TGTGCCAGCAGCCTATCCAGCGGTCCCTCCTACGAGCAGTACTTC.

At least ten counts were recorded for this clonotype. The V call is TRBV2, the J call TRBJ2-7, with 9 bases lining up with TRBD2. CDR1 and CDR2 from the germline V gene are SNHLY and FYNNEI. The CDR3 is made up of 15 amino acids. J lost 7 bases, V lost 6 bases, and 13 bases had no gene match. CDR3 sequence: CASSPLEREDEEQYF. CDR3 nucleotides: TGTGCCAGCAGCCCACTCGAGCGGGAGGATGAGGAGCAGTACTTC.

This clonotype was counted a single time. The chain has TRBV2 and TRBJ1-2; D may be TRBD1 (5 bases). This CDR3 contains 12 residues. The germline V and J ends were trimmed by 10 bases and 2 bases, with 11 bases remaining between them. Germline values: CDR1 SNHLY, CDR2 FYNNEI. CDR3 residues: CAIQGKNYGYTF. CDR3 nucleotide sequence: TGTGCCATCCAGGGAAAGAACTATGGCTACACCTTC.

This clonotype was seen only a few times. The genes are TRBV12-3 or TRBV12-4 and TRBJ1-6, with D unclear. This CDR3 spans 18 amino acids. V was clipped by 5 bases and J by 2 bases, with 19 bases between them. The CDR3 loop reads CASSPDESRGTYNSPLHF. CDR3 coding DNA: TGTGCCAGCAGTCCAGACGAGAGTCGAGGCACCTATAATTCACCCCTCCACTTT.

J is TRBJ1-5 and V is TRBV10-2, with unresolved D. The CDR3 contains 13 residues. The ends were cut back, 0 bases at V and 5 bases at J, with 5 bases in the middle. Germline loops: CDR1 WSHSY, CDR2 SAAADI. CDR3 protein: CASSESDDQPQHF. In nucleotides, the CDR3 is TGCGCCAGCAGTGAGTCGGATGATCAGCCCCAGCATTTT.

In this sample, this clonotype turned up many times. The chain carries TRBV7-6 and TRBJ1-2; the D gene is possibly TRBD1 (5 bases). Germline values: CDR1 SGHVS, CDR2 FNYEAQ. The CDR3 has 14 amino acids. V was pared by 0 bases and J by 5 bases, with 10 bases between. CDR3 protein: CASSLAEGRYGYTF. CDR3 bases: TGTGCCAGCAGCTTAGCGGAGGGGAGATATGGCTACACCTTC.

This clonotype has at least ten counts. The chain couples TRBV7-9 to TRBJ2-5; possibly TRBD2 for D (6 bases). From germline, CDR1 is SEHNR and CDR2 FQNEAQ (reference sequence). The CDR3 has 14 amino acids. V lost 5 bases and J 2 bases, leaving 12 bases between the germline ends. As DNA, the CDR3 is TGTGCCAGCAGCCCGAGCGGGCAACAAGAGACCCAGTACTTC. Residues: CASSPSGQQETQYF.

V is TRBV6-1 and J is TRBJ2-5; TRBD1 agrees at 7 bases. The CDR3 sequence is 13 residues long. From germline, CDR1 is MNHNS and CDR2 SASEGT. Trimming removed 4 bases from V and 5 bases from J; junction bases left unmatched: 4. In DNA, the CDR3 is TGTGCCAGCAGTGCAGACAGGGTCGAGACCCAGTACTTC. Its protein product is CASSADRVETQYF.

This clonotype was counted a single time. The chain joins TRBV10-3 to TRBJ1-2; 7 bases fit TRBD1. This CDR3 is 11 amino acids long. V was pared by 6 bases and J by 11 bases, with 6 bases of the junction left unmatched. CDR1 is ENHRY and CDR2 is SYGVKD in the germline V gene. CDR3: CAISSGTAYTF. The DNA of the CDR3 is TGTGCCATCAGCTCCGGGACAGCTTACACCTTC.

The V and J genes are TRBV7-3 and TRBJ1-2; no definite D call. CDR1 and CDR2 (germline): SGHTA, FQGTGA. V gave up 8 bases and J gave up 8 bases, with 6 bases separating them. This CDR3 has 9 amino acids. The chain's CDR3 is CASSRGYTF. CDR3 nucleotides: TGTGCCAGCTCTAGGGGCTACACCTTC.

On this clonotype itself: This may stem from a read error, because a much larger clone lies one nucleotide away. The chain has TRBV10-3 and TRBJ1-2; D remains unclear. The V gene's germline CDR1 is ENHRY and CDR2 SYGVKD. The CDR3 is made up of 13 amino acids. CDR3 nucleotides: TGTGCCAGCAGTTTCACCTACTCACATGGCTACACCTTC. Amino acids: CASSFTYSHGYTF.

The sample holds many counts of this clonotype. The J gene is TRBJ1-1, the V gene TRBV9, with unresolved D. Germline V gene data show CDR1 as SGDLS and CDR2 as YYNGEE. This CDR3 has 14 residues. V was pared by 4 bases and J by 0 bases, with 10 bases between. CDR3 sequence reads: CASSPRLMNTEAFF. The DNA for the CDR3 is TGTGCCAGCAGCCCCCGCCTTATGAACACTGAAGCTTTCTTT.

This clonotype appeared a single time. V gene TRBV2 combines with J gene TRBJ1-2; 7 bases map to TRBD1. CDR1 SNHLY and CDR2 FYNNEI come from the germline V gene. After removal of 5 bases from V and 4 bases from J, the junction contained 10 bases not matched to a gene. CDR3 length: 15 amino acids. CDR3 protein: CASSPRRDSPYGYTF. The CDR3 region has the DNA TGTGCCAGCAGTCCCCGTCGGGACAGTCCCTATGGCTACACCTTC.

The rearrangement uses TRBV6-6 and TRBJ1-1, with D possibly matching TRBD1 (6 bases). Germline CDR1 reads MNHNY; CDR2 reads SVGAGI (reference sequence). This CDR3 contains 13 residues. Deletions cut 7 bases from V and 4 bases from J, with 13 bases between. The CDR3 DNA reads TGTGCCAGCAACGAGGGGGGGCCCACTGAAGCTTTCTTT. Translating gives CASNEGGPTEAFF.

This clonotype occurred many times. The chain has TRBV29-1 and TRBJ1-1; D is possibly TRBD1 (5 bases). With 7 bases removed from V and 1 base from J, the gap between germline ends came to 16 bases. CDR1 SQVTM and CDR2 ANQGSEA come from the germline V gene. This CDR3 region has 14 residues. In DNA, the CDR3 is TGCAGCGGGACGGGAGACGGGGGGAACACTGAAGCTTTCTTT. Its protein is CSGTGDGGNTEAFF. The full variable domain, with the rest looked up from reference TRBV29-1 and TRBJ1-1, is SAVISQKPSRDICQRGTSLTIQCQVDSQVTMMFWYRQQPGQSLTLIATANQGSEATYESGFVIDKFPISRPNLTFSTLTVSNMSPEDSSIYLCSGTGDGGNTEAFFGQGTRLTVV.

The V and J genes are TRBV12-3 or TRBV12-4 and TRBJ1-4, with D possibly TRBD1 on 5 matching bases. The CDR3 has 14 amino acids. The V gene lost 8 bases and the J gene lost 11 bases, with 21 bases spanning the gap. CDR3 coding DNA: TGTGCCAGCCAGGGCACGGGGATAATGAGGAAACTGTTTTTT. It translates to CASQGTGIMRKLFF.

This clonotype was seen repeatedly, ten times or more. This chain joins TRBV9 and TRBJ2-5; TRBD2 aligns across 8 bases. The CDR3 contains 14 residues. Trimming at V came to 4 bases and at J to 6 bases, leaving 8 bases not matched to a gene. Germline values: CDR1 SGDLS, CDR2 YYNGEE. The CDR3 reads CASSHSGGGQTQYF. DNA for the CDR3: TGTGCCAGCAGCCATTCGGGGGGGGGCCAGACCCAGTACTTC.